This is a list of T cell receptor beta chains from one sample in a study of vaccination and CD4 T cells after COVID-19. Their antigens remain unidentified. One entry per CDR3 protein, called by TCRdb with MiXCR from the PCR reads. The sample holds 15,000 or so distinct CDR3 sequences, 40% to 55% seen once. Sequenced material: CD4+ T cells from blood, cultured in vitro, taken before SARS-CoV-2 vaccination. These receptors were obtained from a human donor who received a COVID-19 vaccine. The CDR3 runs from the conserved cysteine through the conserved F or W. The D gene is left open where the match is weak. Clone size appears in some rows only: once, few, many, or a class for an expanded clone.

v_call,clone_size,j_call,d_call,cdr3_aa,cdr3_nt
TRBV7-9,few,TRBJ2-5,NA,CASSLTSVQETQYF,TGTGCCAGCAGCTTAACAAGTGTCCAAGAGACCCAGTACTTC
TRBV20-1,NA,TRBJ2-3,TRBD2,CSARPSGGSTDTQYF,TGCAGTGCTAGACCTAGCGGGGGGTCCACAGATACGCAGTATTTT
TRBV11-3,once,TRBJ1-1,NA,CASSLGREAFF,TGTGCCAGCAGCTTGGGCAGGGAAGCTTTCTTT
TRBV20-1,NA,TRBJ2-5,TRBD2,CSARHSGGAETQYF,TGCAGTGCTAGACACAGCGGGGGGGCTGAGACCCAGTACTTC
TRBV30,few,TRBJ1-2,NA,CAWSVRRNGYTF,TGTGCCTGGAGTGTACGTCGAAATGGCTACACCTTC
TRBV27,NA,TRBJ1-5,NA,CASSLFWGAPQHF,TGTGCCAGCAGTTTATTTTGGGGGGCTCCCCAGCATTTT
TRBV7-2,few,TRBJ2-7,NA,CASSSRQGGLYEQYF,TGTGCCAGCAGCTCCCGACAGGGAGGACTCTACGAGCAGTACTTC
TRBV7-3,NA,TRBJ1-1,NA,CASSLRGQTEAFF,TGTGCCAGCAGCTTACGAGGGCAGACTGAAGCTTTCTTT
TRBV12-5,once,TRBJ2-3,NA,CASGRDLSTDTQYF,TGTGCTAGTGGCCGGGACCTCAGCACAGATACGCAGTATTTT
TRBV5-1,NA,TRBJ2-5,NA,CASSGRSLETQYF,TGCGCCAGCTCCGGACGGTCCCTGGAGACCCAGTACTTC